A single sample is the source of the 10 T cell receptor beta chains below, sequenced in a study of Ad26.COV2.S vaccination and SARS-CoV-2 variants. Libraries were prepared by immunoSEQ multiplex PCR; TCRdb keeps only in-frame clonotypes and omits some of them. Among over 300,000 clones, roughly four fifths were seen once, and the ten largest hold 7.4%. Treatment denoted: about 20 received Ad26.COV2.S at low or high dose, single or two shots; about 5 received placebo; per-sample allocation not given. Specimens were obtained on day 63 following the first vaccine or placebo injection. This specimen consisted of peripheral blood, obtained in a trial of Ad26.COV2.S vaccine versus placebo. The receptors come from a person aged 18 to 59 who received the Ad26.COV2.S COVID-19 vaccine or a placebo.

The chain recombines TRBV24-1 with TRBJ2-2; the D is unclear. Germline CDR1 is KGHDR and CDR2 is SFDVKD. The CDR3 runs 11 residues. Between the trimmed V and J ends, which lost 4 bases and 6 bases, there was a span of 2 bases. The CDR3 spells CATSEAGELFF. DNA of the CDR3: TGTGCCACCAGTGAGGCCGGGGAGCTGTTTTTT.

The rearrangement uses TRBV11-3 and TRBJ2-1; D may be TRBD1 or TRBD2 (6 bases each). The CDR3 is 20 residues long. The germline V and J ends were trimmed by 4 bases and 0 bases, with 25 bases remaining between them. The germline V gene encodes CDR1 SGHNT and CDR2 YENEEA. The chain's CDR3 is CASSSRGGVRGGSSYNEQFF. CDR3 nucleotide sequence: TGTGCCAGCAGCTCCCGGGGTGGGGTGAGAGGGGGGAGCTCCTACAATGAGCAGTTCTTC.

V is TRBV5-5 and J is TRBJ2-7; no firm D call. Germline CDR1 SGHKS, CDR2 YYEKEE (reference sequence). Trimming stripped 7 bases from V and 0 bases from J, with 14 bases between. CDR3 size: 14 residues. Here the CDR3 reads CASGPLGSSYEQYF. The CDR3 DNA follows: TGTGCCAGCGGACCCCTGGGTAGCTCCTACGAGCAGTACTTC.

This rearrangement joins TRBV21-1 to TRBJ2-7; the D call of TRBD2 is as the table states it, not checked on the DNA. TRBV21-1 is marked as a pseudogene. The CDR3 has 17 residues. In DNA, the CDR3 is TGTGCCAGCAGCAAAGCGCTCAGCGGGAGGGGATCCTACGAGCAGTACTTC. Amino acid sequence: CASSKALSGRGSYEQYF.

The gene calls are TRBV30 and TRBJ2-5; no firm D call. There are 12 residues in the CDR3. The ends were cut back, 0 bases at V and 4 bases at J, with 6 bases in the middle. Germline V CDR1 and CDR2: GTSNPN, SVGIG (reference sequence). CDR3 in DNA: TGTGCCTGGAGTGTACAACCAGAGACCCAGTACTTC. Protein: CAWSVQPETQYF. The full variable domain, with the rest looked up from reference TRBV30 and TRBJ2-5, is SQTIHQWPATLVQPVGSPLSLECTVEGTSNPNLYWYRQAAGRGLQLLFYSVGIGQISSEVPQNLSASRPQDRQFILSSKKLLLSDSGFYLCAWSVQPETQYFGPGTRLLVL.

This clone was detected ten times or more. The rearrangement joins TRBV24-1 to TRBJ2-2; 9 bases agree with TRBD1. V lost 5 bases, J lost 3 bases, and 3 bases stayed unmatched. The CDR3 contains 15 residues. CDR1 KGHDR and CDR2 SFDVKD come from the germline V gene. CDR3 loop: CATSVQGADTGELFF. CDR3 sequence (DNA): TGTGCCACCAGTGTACAGGGGGCCGACACCGGGGAGCTGTTTTTT.

The V and J genes are TRBV5-1 and TRBJ1-2; TRBD1 matches at 7 bases. Germline V gene sequence: CDR1 SGHRS, CDR2 YFSETQ. This CDR3 comprises 14 residues. Trimming removed 0 bases from V and 7 bases from J; junction bases left unmatched: 6. The DNA of the CDR3 is TGCGCCAGCAGCTTGGGAGAGGGGGCCGGTGGCTACACCTTC. Its protein is CASSLGEGAGGYTF. Full variable domain (rest looked up from reference TRBV5-1 and TRBJ1-2): KAGVTQTPRYLIKTRGQQVTLSCSPISGHRSVSWYQQTPGQGLQFLFEYFSETQRNKGNFPGRFSGRQFSNSRSEMNVSTLELGDSALYLCASSLGEGAGGYTFGSGTRLTVV.

The rearrangement joins TRBV6-5 to TRBJ2-1; a weak D match, TRBD2 (6 bases). The CDR3 length is 15 residues. Trimming removed 8 bases at V and 6 bases at J, with 20 bases between. Germline CDR1 and CDR2: MNHEY and SVGAGI. CDR3 sequence (DNA): TGTGCCAGCCGACCCCCAGGGAGGAGGCTCAATGAGCAGTTCTTC. It encodes CASRPPGRRLNEQFF.

The rearrangement joins TRBV18 to TRBJ1-1; no clear D. The CDR3 runs 14 residues. Germline V lookup: CDR1 KGHSH, CDR2 LQKENI. Trimming removed 2 bases at V and 4 bases at J, with 11 bases between. CDR3: CASSPAGESTEAFF. The CDR3 DNA follows: TGTGCCAGCTCACCAGCGGGCGAGAGCACTGAAGCTTTCTTT.

The CDR3 region has the DNA TGTGCCAGCAGCGCCATCGGCAGGGTAGGGTCCTACGAGCAGTACTTC. It is translated as CASSAIGRVGSYEQYF. V usage is TRBV6-2 or TRBV6-3 and J usage is TRBJ2-7, with TRBD1 as a possible D gene (5 bases). This CDR3 spans 16 amino acids. CDR1 MNHEY and CDR2 SVGEGT come from the germline V gene. V was cut by 6 bases and J by 1 base, with 19 bases left in between.